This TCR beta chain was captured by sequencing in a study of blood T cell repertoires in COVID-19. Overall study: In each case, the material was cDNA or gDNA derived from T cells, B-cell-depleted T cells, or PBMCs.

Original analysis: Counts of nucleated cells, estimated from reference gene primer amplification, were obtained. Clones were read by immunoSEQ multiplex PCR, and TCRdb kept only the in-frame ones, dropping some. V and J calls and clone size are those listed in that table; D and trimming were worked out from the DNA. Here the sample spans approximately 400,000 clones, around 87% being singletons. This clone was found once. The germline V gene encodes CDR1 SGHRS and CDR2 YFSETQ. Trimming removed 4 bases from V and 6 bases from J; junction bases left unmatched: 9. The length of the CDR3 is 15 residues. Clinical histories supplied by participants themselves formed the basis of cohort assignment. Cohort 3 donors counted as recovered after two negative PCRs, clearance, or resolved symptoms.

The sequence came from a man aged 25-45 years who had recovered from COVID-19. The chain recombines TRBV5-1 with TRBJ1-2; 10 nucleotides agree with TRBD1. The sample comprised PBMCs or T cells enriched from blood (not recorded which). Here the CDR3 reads CASSINPGTGDGYTF. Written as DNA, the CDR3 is TGCGCCAGCAGCATAAATCCCGGGACAGGGGATGGCTACACCTTC.